Included here is one T cell receptor beta chain sequence, with context. No cognate antigen has been identified for it. No much larger clonotype is one base removed from it; base qualities were not supplied. The donors were roughly 40 Caucasian individuals from Russia, aged roughly 6 to 90 years, who were systemically healthy. Each donor gave approximately 10 milliliters of peripheral blood, collected into EDTA-treated Vacutainer tubes. Ficoll-Paque density-gradient centrifugation was used to isolate PBMCs, with at least 6.5 million per sample. Total RNA, at least 6 micrograms per sample, was extracted from PBMCs with Trizol reagent. Naive CD45RAhigh/CD27high T cell percentages were measured by flow cytometry on a PBMC aliquot from every donor. Compared with germline, V lacks 5 bases and J lacks 0 bases; bases without a gene match: 6. Sequences LGHNA (CDR1) and YSLEER (CDR2) are obtained from the germline V gene. The CDR3 contains 16 residues, cysteine and phenylalanine counted. Kept here is only the CDR3 DNA, which spans 48 bases and is read in frame from base 1.

This sample was taken from a study of blood T cells in healthy people across ages (dated by TCRdb to 2013 to 2016). For the wider study: Template switching captured roughly one uniquely barcoded TCR beta cDNA molecule per two T cells in model experiments. To track age-related changes in TCR beta repertoire diversity, the study relied on deep sequencing normalized with unique cDNA molecular identifiers. For two donors (one aged 18 to 30 and one aged 80 or older), the study analyzed two additional independent replicas of 1 million unique cDNA reads from the same blood draw. Four age groups were formed from the donors: young (average approximately 15 years), middle-aged (approximately 40), aged (roughly 58) and long-lived (about 75). To avoid experimental bias, donors of different ages were spread randomly across the sequencing lanes.

The library was prepared using 5' RACE. A second roughly 7 to 11 cycle PCR used a sample-barcoded 5' primer and a J-beta primer mix. A unique molecular identifier was introduced onto each TCR beta cDNA molecule by a template-switch 5' adaptor carrying 12 random nucleotides. Each sample yielded at least 2.5 million CDR3-containing paired-end reads. All of the RNA was converted into first-strand cDNA using the Mint cDNA synthesis kit, with a TRBC-specific oligonucleotide serving as the primer. Following uracil-DNA glycosylase treatment, all cDNA underwent a first 18-cycle PCR with the universal primers M1SS and BC2_uni_R. As for the original processing: Each sample was normalized by randomly selecting 1 million high-quality reads, each carrying a distinct molecular identifier. Reads sharing molecular identifiers were discarded rather than binned into consensus sequences. MiTCR, set to a Q25 quality threshold and the strictest error-elimination algorithm, was used for CDR3 identification, clonotype clustering and error correction. A nonparametric unseen species model with Euler transformation was used to estimate a lower bound on total TCR beta diversity. TCRdb reran the public reads through fastp at Q25 and MiXCR, keeping productive beta chains. Here each entry gathers all rows of one CDR3 protein and keeps the most common genes and DNA. Here the V and J calls rest on TCRdb's processing, not on the authors' analysis. The sample data list approximately 1,700,000 distinct CDR3 sequences, and around 40% of these were observed just once. The leading ten clones occupy roughly 23% of the sample.

Beyond this particular receptor, the publication reports: The CMV infection status of donors was not known, potentially confounding age-related changes in expanded clonotypes. A strong correlation was found between observed TCR beta diversity and the percentage of naive T cells measured by flow cytometry. Compared with the aged group, more naive CD4+ T cells, fewer expanded clones and increased TCR diversity were shown by the long-lived group, suggesting age selection. Total diversity estimates from one million sequenced T cells were considered lower bounds and underestimates. Since profiling was done on bulk unsorted PBMCs, naive and antigen-experienced compartments could not be conclusively compared. Observed TCR beta diversity per million T cells fell roughly linearly with age, and a significant reduction was already apparent by age around 40.

The origin of this receptor is a human donor in good health. The rearranged chain carries TRBV4-3 and TRBJ2-7, with 11 bases in between that match TRBD2. Sequenced sample: blood. The DNA sequence is given as TGCGCCAGCAGCATAAATCTAGCGGGGGGCTCCTACGAGCAGTACTTC. Its translation reads: CASSINLAGGSYEQYF.